The 9 T cell receptor beta chains below all came from one sample that was sequenced in a study of CD8+CD57+ T cells in acquired aplastic anemia. TCR beta VDJ and CDR3 profiles were obtained from a genomic DNA template. MiXCR was run by TCRdb on the reads, yielding one entry per CDR3 protein. This sample has 150,000 to 200,000 distinct CDR3 sequences, with 45% to 50% found just once. Previously, flow cytometry had revealed CD8+CD57+ cell expansion in the patients chosen for sequencing. The sequenced sample was sorted CD4+, CD8+, or CD8+CD57+ T cells (not recorded which) from PBMCs. The receptors come from a human donor with aplastic anemia.

Note on this clonotype: This sequence may be a read error, since a much larger clone differs from it by one base. V is TRBV5-6 and J is TRBJ1-1, with TRBD1 identical over 7 bases. CDR1 is SGHDT, CDR2 YYEEEE, per germline. This CDR3 is built from 14 residues. CDR3 loop: CASSASTGSTEALF. CDR3 sequence (DNA): TGTGCCAGCAGCGCTTCGACAGGGAGCACTGAAGCTCTCTTT.

This clonotype was detected many times. The chain combines TRBV19 with TRBJ2-1; the D gene is possibly TRBD2 (5 bases). The germline gives CDR1 LNHDA, CDR2 SQIVND (reference sequence). CDR3 length: 14 residues. The V end was cut by 1 base, the J end by 6 bases, with 10 bases between. The CDR3 DNA follows: TGTGCCAGTAGTATAGGTGGGAGTTTCAATGAGCAGTTCTTC. Amino acid sequence: CASSIGGSFNEQFF.

The CDR3 DNA is TGTGCCAGCAGCTTATTAGCGGGCGAGCAGTACTTC. This codes for CASSLLAGEQYF. The chain joins TRBV7-9 to TRBJ2-7, with TRBD2 matching over 7 bases. This CDR3 spans 12 amino acids. CDR1 is SEHNR, CDR2 FQNEAQ, per germline (reference sequence). Trimming cost V 2 bases and J 6 bases; bases outside gene matches: 1.

This clonotype occurred many times. This chain connects TRBV19 to TRBJ2-7; 10 bases agree with TRBD2. The CDR3 covers 15 residues. V was clipped by 6 bases and J by 2 bases; unmatched bases: 7. CDR1 and CDR2 (germline): LNHDA, SQIVND (reference sequence). CDR3: CASRISGRQAYEQYF. The DNA of the CDR3 is TGTGCCAGTAGGATTAGCGGGAGGCAAGCCTACGAGCAGTACTTC.

There are many counts of this clonotype. The rearrangement joins TRBV2 to TRBJ2-1, with D uncertain. Trimming left V 7 bases short and J 8 bases short, with 12 bases between. Germline CDR1 and CDR2: SNHLY and FYNNEI. The CDR3 has 12 residues. Here the CDR3 reads CASKIQGYEQFF. CDR3 DNA: TGTGCCAGCAAGATTCAAGGGTATGAGCAGTTCTTC. Full variable domain (rest looked up from reference TRBV2 and TRBJ2-1): EPEVTQTPSHQVTQMGQEVILRCVPISNHLYFYWYRQILGQKVEFLVSFYNNEISEKSEIFDDQFSVERPDGSNFTLKIRSTKLEDSAMYFCASKIQGYEQFFGPGTRLTVL.

This clonotype was detected many times. V usage is TRBV9 and J usage is TRBJ2-2; possible D gene TRBD2, 5 bases. The ends were cut back, 2 bases at V and 0 bases at J, with 5 bases in the middle. The germline V gene has CDR1 SGDLS and CDR2 YYNGEE. The CDR3 has 14 residues. The CDR3 here is CASSVGANTGELFF. The CDR3 coding sequence is TGTGCCAGCAGCGTGGGAGCGAACACCGGGGAGCTGTTTTTT.

V gene TRBV11-1 combines with J gene TRBJ2-1, with unresolved D. The CDR3 loop spans 16 amino acids. Trimming took 5 bases from V and 2 from J, leaving 16 bases between them. Germline loops: CDR1 SGHAT, CDR2 FQDESV (reference sequence). The CDR3: CASSPRLARTYNEQFF. CDR3 sequence (DNA): TGTGCCAGCAGCCCAAGACTGGCCCGCACCTACAATGAGCAGTTCTTC.

There are many counts of this clonotype. The V gene is TRBV19, the J gene TRBJ1-1, with TRBD1 matching 8 bases. This CDR3 spans 13 amino acids. Looked up from germline, CDR1 is LNHDA and CDR2 is SQIVND (reference sequence). With 7 bases clipped from V and 5 bases from J, the junction kept 6 bases outside the gene matches. Here the CDR3 DNA reads TGTGCCAGTACCCCGACAGGGGAAACTGAAGCTTTCTTT. Translated: CASTPTGETEAFF.

This clonotype was seen repeatedly, ten times or more. The chain is built from TRBV24-1 and TRBJ2-7; D remains unclear. Germline assignment: CDR1 KGHDR and CDR2 SFDVKD. The V end lost 5 bases, the J end lost 2 bases, and 12 bases lay between the germline ends. There are 14 residues in the CDR3. The chain's CDR3 is CATSANSSPYEQYF. DNA for the CDR3: TGTGCCACCAGTGCCAACAGTAGCCCCTACGAGCAGTACTTC.